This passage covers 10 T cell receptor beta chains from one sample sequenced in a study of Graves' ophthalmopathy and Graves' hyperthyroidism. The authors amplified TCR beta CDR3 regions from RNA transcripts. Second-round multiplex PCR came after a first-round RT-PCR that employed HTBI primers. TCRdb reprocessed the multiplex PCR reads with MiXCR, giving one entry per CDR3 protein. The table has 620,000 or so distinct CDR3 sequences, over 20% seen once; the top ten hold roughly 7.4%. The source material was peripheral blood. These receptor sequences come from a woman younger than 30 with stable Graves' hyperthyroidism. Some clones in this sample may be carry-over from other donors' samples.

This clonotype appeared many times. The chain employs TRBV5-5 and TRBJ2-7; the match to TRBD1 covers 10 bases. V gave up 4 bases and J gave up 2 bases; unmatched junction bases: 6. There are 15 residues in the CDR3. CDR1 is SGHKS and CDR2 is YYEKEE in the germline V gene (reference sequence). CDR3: CASSRDRGRTYEQYF. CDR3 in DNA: TGTGCCAGCAGCCGGGACAGGGGAAGGACCTACGAGCAGTACTTC.

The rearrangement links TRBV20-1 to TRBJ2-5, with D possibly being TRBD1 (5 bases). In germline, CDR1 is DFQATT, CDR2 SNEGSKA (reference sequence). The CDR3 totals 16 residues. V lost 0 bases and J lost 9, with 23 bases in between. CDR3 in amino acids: CSARDFQGGTVMAQYF. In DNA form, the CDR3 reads TGCAGTGCTAGAGATTTCCAGGGTGGAACCGTCATGGCCCAGTACTTC.

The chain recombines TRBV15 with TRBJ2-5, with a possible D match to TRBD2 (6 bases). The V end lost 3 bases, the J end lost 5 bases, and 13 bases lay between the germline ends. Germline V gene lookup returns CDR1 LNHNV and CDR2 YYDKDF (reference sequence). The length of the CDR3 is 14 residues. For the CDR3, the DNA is TGTGCCACCAGCAGTTTCGGGGGTGGGGAGACCCAGTACTTC. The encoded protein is CATSSFGGGETQYF. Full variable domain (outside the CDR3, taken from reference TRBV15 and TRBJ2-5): DAMVIQNPRYQVTQFGKPVTLSCSQTLNHNVMYWYQQKSSQAPKLLFHYYDKDFNNEADTPDNFQSRRPNTSFCFLDIRSPGLGDTAMYLCATSSFGGGETQYFGPGTRLLVL.

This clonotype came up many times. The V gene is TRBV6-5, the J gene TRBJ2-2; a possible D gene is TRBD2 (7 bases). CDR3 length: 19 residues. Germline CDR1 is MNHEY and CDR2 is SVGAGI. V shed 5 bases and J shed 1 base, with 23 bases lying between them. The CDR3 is CASSRGVWQGSRNTGELFF. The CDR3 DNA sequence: TGTGCCAGCAGTCGGGGGGTATGGCAGGGGAGTCGGAACACCGGGGAGCTGTTTTTT.

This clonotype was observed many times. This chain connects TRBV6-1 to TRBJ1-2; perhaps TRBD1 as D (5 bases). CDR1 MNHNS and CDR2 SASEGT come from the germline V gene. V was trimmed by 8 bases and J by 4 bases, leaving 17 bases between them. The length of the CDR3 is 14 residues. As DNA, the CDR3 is TGTGCCAGCGGGCGGGGGGAAGATCTCTATGGCTACACCTTC. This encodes CASGRGEDLYGYTF.

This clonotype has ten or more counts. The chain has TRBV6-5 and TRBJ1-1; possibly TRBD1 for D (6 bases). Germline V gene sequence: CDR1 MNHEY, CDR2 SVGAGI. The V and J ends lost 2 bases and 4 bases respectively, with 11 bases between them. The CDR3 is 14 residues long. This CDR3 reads CASSYGGQGTEAFF. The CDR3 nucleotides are TGTGCCAGCAGTTACGGGGGGCAAGGCACTGAAGCTTTCTTT.

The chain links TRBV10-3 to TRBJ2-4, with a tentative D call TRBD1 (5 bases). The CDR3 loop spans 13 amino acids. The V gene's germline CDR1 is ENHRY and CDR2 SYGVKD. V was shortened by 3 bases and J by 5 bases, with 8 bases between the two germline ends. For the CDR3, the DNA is TGTGCCATCAGTGATAGGGGCCAAAACATTCAGTACTTC. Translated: CAISDRGQNIQYF.

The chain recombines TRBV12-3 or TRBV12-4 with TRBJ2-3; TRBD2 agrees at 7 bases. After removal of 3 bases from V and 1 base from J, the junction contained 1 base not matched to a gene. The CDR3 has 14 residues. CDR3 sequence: CASSLGGGTDTQYF. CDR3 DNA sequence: TGTGCCAGCAGTTTGGGAGGGGGCACAGATACGCAGTATTTT.

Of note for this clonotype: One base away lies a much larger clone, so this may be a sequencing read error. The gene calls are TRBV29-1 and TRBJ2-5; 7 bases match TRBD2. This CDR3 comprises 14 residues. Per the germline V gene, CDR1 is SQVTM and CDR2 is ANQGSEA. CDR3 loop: CSVVGGAFQEIQYF. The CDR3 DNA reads TGCAGCGTTGTGGGAGGGGCTTTCCAAGAGATCCAGTACTTC. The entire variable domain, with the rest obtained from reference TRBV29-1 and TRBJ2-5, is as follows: SAVISQKPSRDICQRGTSLTIQCQVDSQVTMMFWYRQQPGQSLTLIATANQGSEATYESGFVIDKFPISRPNLTFSTLTVSNMSPEDSSIYLCSVVGGAFQEIQYFGPGTRLLVL.

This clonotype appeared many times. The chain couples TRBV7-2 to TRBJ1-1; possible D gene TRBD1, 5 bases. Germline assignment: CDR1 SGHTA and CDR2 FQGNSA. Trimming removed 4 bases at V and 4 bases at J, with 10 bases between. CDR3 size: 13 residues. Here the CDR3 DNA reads TGTGCCAGCAGCTGGGGGGAAGGCACTGAAGCTTTCTTT. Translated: CASSWGEGTEAFF.